These 10 T cell receptor beta chains were sequenced from one sample in a study of T cells in Graves' hyperthyroidism and ophthalmopathy. From RNA transcripts, TCR beta CDR3 regions were amplified. HTBI primers drove first-round RT-PCR of the TCR CDR3. MiXCR, run by TCRdb on the multiplex PCR reads, gives a single entry per CDR3 protein. The sample consists of roughly 520,000 distinct CDR3 sequences, less than 25% of them appearing once. The sample was blood. The receptors derive from a woman aged 25 to 39 with Graves' ophthalmopathy.

The chain employs TRBV28 and TRBJ1-6, with TRBD1 matching 8 bases. Germline V gene data show CDR1 as MDHEN and CDR2 as SYDVKM. The ends lost 11 bases at V and 8 bases at J; junction bases unmatched: 17. The CDR3 loop spans 16 amino acids. CDR3 DNA sequence: TGTGCCTCCTGGGGCAGGGGGCTATCTTGGGATTCACCCCTCCACTTT. Translating it yields CASWGRGLSWDSPLHF.

The chain combines TRBV28 with TRBJ2-2; no reliable D call. The CDR3 runs to 13 residues. Germline V gives CDR1 MDHEN, CDR2 SYDVKM. The CDR3: CVLENSSTGELFF. The CDR3 DNA sequence: TGTGTATTGGAAAACTCGAGCACCGGGGAGCTGTTTTTT. Filled out from reference TRBV28 and TRBJ2-2, the complete variable domain reads DVKVTQSSRYLVKRTGEKVFLECVQDMDHENMFWYRQDPGLGLRLIYFSYDVKMKEKGDIPEGYSVSREKKERFSLILESASTNQTSMYLCVLENSSTGELFFGEGSRLTVL.

This clonotype was detected ten times or more. The chain joins TRBV6-2 or TRBV6-3 to TRBJ2-2, with D unclear. V gave up 0 bases and J gave up 1 base, with 9 bases separating them. This CDR3 contains 16 residues. Germline lookup yields CDR1 MNHEY and CDR2 SVGEGT. The CDR3 region is CASSYSVPLNTGELFF. DNA for the CDR3: TGTGCCAGCAGTTACTCGGTACCCCTGAACACCGGGGAGCTGTTTTTT.

This chain joins TRBV2 and TRBJ2-5, with 11 positions matching TRBD2. Germline V gene sequence: CDR1 SNHLY, CDR2 FYNNEI. CDR3 length: 16 residues. The J segment lost 1 base and the V segment lost 5 bases, leaving 6 bases of the junction unmatched. The CDR3 region has the DNA TGTGCCAGCAGTCACCCGGGACTAGCGGTCCAAGAGACCCAGTACTTC. Residues: CASSHPGLAVQETQYF.

This clonotype was recorded many times. The chain's CDR3 is CASRPSEFYGYTF. The CDR3 DNA reads TGTGCCAGTAGACCATCAGAATTCTATGGCTACACCTTC. The gene calls are TRBV19 and TRBJ1-2; D is unresolved. This CDR3 comprises 13 residues. Looked up from germline, CDR1 is LNHDA and CDR2 is SQIVND (reference sequence). V lost 6 bases and J 4 bases, leaving 12 bases between the germline ends. The whole variable domain, remainder taken from reference TRBV19 and TRBJ1-2, is DGGITQSPKYLFRKEGQNVTLSCEQNLNHDAMYWYRQDPGQGLRLIYYSQIVNDFQKGDIAEGYSVSREKKESFPLTVTSAQKNPTAFYLCASRPSEFYGYTFGSGTRLTVV.

This clonotype was observed many times. The V and J genes are TRBV5-1 and TRBJ2-2; 7 bases are shared with TRBD1. CDR1 is SGHRS and CDR2 is YFSETQ in the germline V gene. The J segment lost 7 bases and the V segment lost 0 bases, leaving 9 bases of the junction unmatched. The CDR3 totals 16 residues. CDR3 residues: CASSLDGTERGGELFF. The CDR3 DNA follows: TGCGCCAGCAGCTTGGACGGGACAGAACGGGGCGGGGAGCTGTTTTTT.

This clonotype has at least ten counts. V is TRBV12-3 or TRBV12-4 and J is TRBJ1-1; D unclear. CDR3 size: 13 residues. The V end was cut by 1 base, the J end by 8 bases, with 11 bases between. CDR3 bases: TGTGCCAGCAGTTTAGGGGGTAGTGAAGAAGCTTTCTTT. This codes for CASSLGGSEEAFF.

This chain links TRBV7-9 with TRBJ2-5; perhaps TRBD2 as D (5 bases). The length of the CDR3 is 13 residues. V shed 5 bases and J shed 5 bases, with 12 bases lying between them. In germline, CDR1 is SEHNR, CDR2 FQNEAQ (reference sequence). The CDR3 sequence is CASSETSGETQYF. The CDR3 nucleotides read TGTGCCAGCAGCGAGACCTCGGGGGAGACCCAGTACTTC. Full variable domain (missing parts from reference TRBV7-9 and TRBJ2-5): DTGVSQNPRHKITKRGQNVTFRCDPISEHNRLYWYRQTLGQGPEFLTYFQNEAQLEKSRLLSDRFSAERPKGSFSTLEIQRTEQGDSAMYLCASSETSGETQYFGPGTRLLVL.

This clonotype came up many times. CDR3 DNA: TGTGCCAGCAGCCTAGGACAGGGGGTGTTCGGCTACACCTTC. Its translation is CASSLGQGVFGYTF. The rearrangement joins TRBV6-1 to TRBJ1-2; 10 bases line up with TRBD1. There are 14 residues in the CDR3. Germline V lookup: CDR1 MNHNS, CDR2 SASEGT. V lost 6 bases, J lost 8 bases, and 9 bases stayed unmatched.

Details on this clonotype: Given the absence of the conserved phenylalanine or tryptophan at the CDR3 end, a read error is likely. V gene TRBV7-2 combines with J gene TRBJ2-3; weak D call: TRBD2 (5 bases). The CDR3 extends over 14 amino acids. Germline V gene sequence: CDR1 SGHTA, CDR2 FQGNSA. V dropped 5 bases and J dropped 1 base, with 10 bases sitting between them. Written as DNA, the CDR3 is TGTGCCAGCAGCCTCTTGAGGGGCACAGATACGCAGTATTGT. It codes for CASSLLRGTDTQYC.